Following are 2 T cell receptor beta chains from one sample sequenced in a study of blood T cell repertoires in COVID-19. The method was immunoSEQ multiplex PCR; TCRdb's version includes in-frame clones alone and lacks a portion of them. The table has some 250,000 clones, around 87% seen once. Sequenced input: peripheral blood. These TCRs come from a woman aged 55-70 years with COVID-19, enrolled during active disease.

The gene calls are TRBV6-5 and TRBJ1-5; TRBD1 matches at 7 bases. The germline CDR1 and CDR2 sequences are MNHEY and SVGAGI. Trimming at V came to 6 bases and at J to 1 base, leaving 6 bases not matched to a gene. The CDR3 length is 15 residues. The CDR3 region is CASRRQGQSNQPQHF. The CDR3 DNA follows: TGTGCCAGCAGACGACAGGGTCAAAGCAATCAGCCCCAGCATTTT.

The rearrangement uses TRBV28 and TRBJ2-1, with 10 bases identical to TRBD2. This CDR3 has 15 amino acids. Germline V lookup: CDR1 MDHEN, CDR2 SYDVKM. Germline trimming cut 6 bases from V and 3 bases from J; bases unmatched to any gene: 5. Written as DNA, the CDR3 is TGTGCCAGCAGACGGCTAGCGGGAGACTACAATGAGCAGTTCTTC. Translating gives CASRRLAGDYNEQFF.